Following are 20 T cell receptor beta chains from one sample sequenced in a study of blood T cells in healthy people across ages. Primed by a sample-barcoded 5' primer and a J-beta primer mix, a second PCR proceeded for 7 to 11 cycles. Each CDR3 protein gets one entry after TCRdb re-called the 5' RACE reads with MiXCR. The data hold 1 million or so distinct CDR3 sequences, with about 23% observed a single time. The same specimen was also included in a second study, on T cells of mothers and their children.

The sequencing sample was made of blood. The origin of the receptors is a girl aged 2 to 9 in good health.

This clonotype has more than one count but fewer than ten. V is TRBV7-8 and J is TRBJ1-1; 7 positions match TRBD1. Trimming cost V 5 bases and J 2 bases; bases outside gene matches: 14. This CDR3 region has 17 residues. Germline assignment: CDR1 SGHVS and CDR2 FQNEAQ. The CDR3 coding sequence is TGTGCCAGCAGCCCGAGACTCTGGGACAGCCTTAACACTGAAGCTTTCTTT. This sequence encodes CASSPRLWDSLNTEAFF.

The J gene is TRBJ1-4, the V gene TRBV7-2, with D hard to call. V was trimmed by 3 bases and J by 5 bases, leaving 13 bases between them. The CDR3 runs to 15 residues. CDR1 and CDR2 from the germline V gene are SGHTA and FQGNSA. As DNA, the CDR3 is TGTGCCAGCAGCTTGGTGAGCGGTCGAAATGAAAAACTGTTTTTT. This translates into CASSLVSGRNEKLFF.

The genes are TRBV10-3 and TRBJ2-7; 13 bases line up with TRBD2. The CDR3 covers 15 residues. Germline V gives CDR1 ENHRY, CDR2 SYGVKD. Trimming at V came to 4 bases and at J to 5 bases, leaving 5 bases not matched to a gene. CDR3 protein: CAISAHGTSGNEQYF. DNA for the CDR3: TGTGCCATCAGTGCCCACGGGACTAGCGGGAACGAGCAGTACTTC.

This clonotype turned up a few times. This chain's CDR3 is CASSQGYSYGYTF. The CDR3 DNA is TGTGCCAGCAGCCAAGGATACAGTTATGGCTACACCTTC. The gene calls are TRBV3-1 and TRBJ1-2, with D hard to call. The CDR3 loop spans 13 amino acids. V lost 1 base and J 5 bases, leaving 8 bases between the germline ends. CDR1 is LGHDT and CDR2 is YNNKEL in the germline V gene (reference sequence).

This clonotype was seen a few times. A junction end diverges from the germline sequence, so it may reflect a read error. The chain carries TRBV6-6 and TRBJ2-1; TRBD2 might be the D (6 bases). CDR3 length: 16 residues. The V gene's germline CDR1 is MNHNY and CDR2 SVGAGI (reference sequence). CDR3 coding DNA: TGCGCCAGTACAAAGCCCCAAGCGGGCTCCTACAATGAGCAGTTCTTC. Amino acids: CASTKPQAGSYNEQFF.

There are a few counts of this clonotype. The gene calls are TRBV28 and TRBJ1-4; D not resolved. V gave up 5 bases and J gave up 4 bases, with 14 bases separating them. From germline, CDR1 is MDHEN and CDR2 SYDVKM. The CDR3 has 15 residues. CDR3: CASSLFSGGNEKLFF. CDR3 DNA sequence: TGTGCCAGCAGTCTCTTTTCAGGAGGTAATGAAAAACTGTTTTTT. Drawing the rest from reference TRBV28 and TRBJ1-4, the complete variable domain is DVKVTQSSRYLVKRTGEKVFLECVQDMDHENMFWYRQDPGLGLRLIYFSYDVKMKEKGDIPEGYSVSREKKERFSLILESASTNQTSMYLCASSLFSGGNEKLFFGSGTQLSVL.

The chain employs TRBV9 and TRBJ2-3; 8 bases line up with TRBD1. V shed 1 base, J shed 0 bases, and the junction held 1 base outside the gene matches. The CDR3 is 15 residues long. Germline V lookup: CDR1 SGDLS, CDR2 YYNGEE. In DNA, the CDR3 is TGTGCCAGCAGCGTACAGGGGGCTAGCACAGATACGCAGTATTTT. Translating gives CASSVQGASTDTQYF.

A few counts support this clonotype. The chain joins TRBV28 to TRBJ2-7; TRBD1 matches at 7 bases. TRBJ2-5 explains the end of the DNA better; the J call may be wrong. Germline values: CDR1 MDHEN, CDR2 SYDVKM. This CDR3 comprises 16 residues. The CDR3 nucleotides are TGTGCCAGCAGTTTATGGTCGCGGACAGGAAAAGAGACCCAGTACTTC. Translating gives CASSLWSRTGKETQYF.

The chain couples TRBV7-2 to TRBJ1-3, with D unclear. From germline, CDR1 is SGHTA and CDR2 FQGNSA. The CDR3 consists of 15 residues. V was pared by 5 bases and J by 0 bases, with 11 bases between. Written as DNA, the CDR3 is TGTGCCAGCAGCAGCACGGGCCACTCTGGAAACACCATATATTTT. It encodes CASSSTGHSGNTIYF.

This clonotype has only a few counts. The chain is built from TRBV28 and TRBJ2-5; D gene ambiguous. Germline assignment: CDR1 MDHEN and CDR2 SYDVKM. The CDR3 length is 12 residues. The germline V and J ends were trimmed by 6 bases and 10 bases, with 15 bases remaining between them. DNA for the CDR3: TGTGCCAGCAGGGCCATCGGTCGGAACCAGTACTTC. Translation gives CASRAIGRNQYF.

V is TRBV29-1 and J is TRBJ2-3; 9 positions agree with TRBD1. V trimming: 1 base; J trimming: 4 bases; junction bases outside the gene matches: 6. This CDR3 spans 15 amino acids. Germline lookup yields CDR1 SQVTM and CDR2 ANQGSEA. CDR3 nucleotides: TGCAGCGTTGAAGGAACAGGGGGCGTCTCAGATACGCAGTATTTT. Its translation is CSVEGTGGVSDTQYF.

The CDR3 reads CASSSLGAPSLYYNEQFF. The DNA for the CDR3 is TGTGCCAGCAGTTCCCTCGGGGCCCCGTCCCTCTACTACAATGAGCAGTTCTTC. V and J are TRBV12-3 or TRBV12-4 and TRBJ2-1; TRBD1 or TRBD2 may be the D gene (5 bases each). The germline V and J ends were trimmed by 4 bases and 3 bases, with 22 bases remaining between them. The CDR3 loop spans 18 amino acids.

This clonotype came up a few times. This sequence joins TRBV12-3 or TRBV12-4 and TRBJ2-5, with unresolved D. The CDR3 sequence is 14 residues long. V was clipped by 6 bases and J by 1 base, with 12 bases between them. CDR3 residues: CASSHGPVQETQYF. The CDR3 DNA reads TGTGCCAGCAGCCACGGTCCAGTCCAAGAGACCCAGTACTTC.

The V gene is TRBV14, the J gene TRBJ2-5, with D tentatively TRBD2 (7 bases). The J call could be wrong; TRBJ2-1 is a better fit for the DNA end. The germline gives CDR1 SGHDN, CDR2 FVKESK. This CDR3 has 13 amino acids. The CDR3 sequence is CASRTGGFSEQFF. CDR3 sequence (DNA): TGTGCCAGCAGAACGGGGGGCTTTAGTGAGCAGTTCTTC.

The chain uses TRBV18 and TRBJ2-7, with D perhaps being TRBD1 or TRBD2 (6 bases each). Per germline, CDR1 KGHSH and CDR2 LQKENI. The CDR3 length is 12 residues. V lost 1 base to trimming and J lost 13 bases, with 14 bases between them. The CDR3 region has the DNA TGTGCCAGCTCACCACAGACAGGACTACGATACTTC. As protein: CASSPQTGLRYF.

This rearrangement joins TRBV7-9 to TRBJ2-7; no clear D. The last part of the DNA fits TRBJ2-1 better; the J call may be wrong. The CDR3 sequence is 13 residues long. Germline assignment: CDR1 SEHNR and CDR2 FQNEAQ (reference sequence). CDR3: CASSLDHYNEQFF. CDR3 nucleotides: TGTGCCAGCAGCTTAGATCATTACAATGAGCAGTTCTTC.

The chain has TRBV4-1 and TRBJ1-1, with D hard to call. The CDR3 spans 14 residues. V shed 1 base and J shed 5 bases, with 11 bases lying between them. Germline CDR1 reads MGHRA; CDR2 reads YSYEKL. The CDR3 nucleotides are TGCGCCAGCAGCCAAGGGGGAGCAGAAACTGAAGCTTTCTTT. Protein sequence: CASSQGGAETEAFF.

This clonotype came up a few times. For the CDR3, the DNA is TGTGCTAGTGGTTTGGTTCCGGGACAGGGAGATGAAAAACTGTTTTTT. Its translation: CASGLVPGQGDEKLFF. The chain uses TRBV12-5 and TRBJ1-4, with 9 bases that match TRBD1. After removal of 0 bases from V and 6 bases from J, the junction contained 5 bases not matched to a gene. The CDR3 consists of 16 residues. Germline CDR1 and CDR2: LGHNT and FRNRAP.

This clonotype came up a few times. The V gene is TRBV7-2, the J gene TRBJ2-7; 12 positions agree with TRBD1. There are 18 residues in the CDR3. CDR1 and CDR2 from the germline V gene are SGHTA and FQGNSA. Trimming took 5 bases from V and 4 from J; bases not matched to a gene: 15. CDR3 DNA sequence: TGTGCCAGCAGCAGGGACAGGGGGCTCCCAACTAAAATGTACGAGCAGTACTTC. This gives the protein CASSRDRGLPTKMYEQYF.

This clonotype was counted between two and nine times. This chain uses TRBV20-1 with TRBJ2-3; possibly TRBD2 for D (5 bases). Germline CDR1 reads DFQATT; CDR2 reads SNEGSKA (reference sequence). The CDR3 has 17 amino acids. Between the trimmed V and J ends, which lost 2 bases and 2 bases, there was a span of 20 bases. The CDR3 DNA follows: TGCAGTGCTAGATACCACTCCGGGAACCGATTCACAGATACGCAGTATTTT. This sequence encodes CSARYHSGNRFTDTQYF.